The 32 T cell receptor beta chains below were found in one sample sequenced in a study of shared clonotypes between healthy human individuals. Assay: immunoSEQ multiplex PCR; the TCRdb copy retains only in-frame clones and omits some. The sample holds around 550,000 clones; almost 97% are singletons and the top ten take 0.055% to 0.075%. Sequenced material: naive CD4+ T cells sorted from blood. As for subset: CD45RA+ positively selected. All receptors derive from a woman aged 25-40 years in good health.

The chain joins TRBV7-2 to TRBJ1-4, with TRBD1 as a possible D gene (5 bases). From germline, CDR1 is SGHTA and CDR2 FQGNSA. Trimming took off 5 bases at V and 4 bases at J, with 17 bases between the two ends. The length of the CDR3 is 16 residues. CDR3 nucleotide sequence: TGTGCCAGCAGCACCCAAGGCGGGGCCAGTAATGAAAAACTGTTTTTT. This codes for CASSTQGGASNEKLFF.

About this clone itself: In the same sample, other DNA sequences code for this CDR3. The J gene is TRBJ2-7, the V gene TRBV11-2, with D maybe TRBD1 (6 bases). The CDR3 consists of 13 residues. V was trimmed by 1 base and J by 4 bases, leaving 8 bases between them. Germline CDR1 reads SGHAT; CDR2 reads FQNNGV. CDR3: CASSLGQEYEQYF. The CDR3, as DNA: TGTGCCAGCAGCTTAGGACAGGAATACGAGCAGTACTTC.

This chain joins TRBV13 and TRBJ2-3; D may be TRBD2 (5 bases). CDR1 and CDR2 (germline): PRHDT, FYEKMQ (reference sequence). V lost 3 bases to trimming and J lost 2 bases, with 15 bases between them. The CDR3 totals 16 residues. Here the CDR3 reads CASSFWTQPPTDTQYF. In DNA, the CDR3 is TGTGCCAGCAGCTTCTGGACTCAACCTCCCACAGATACGCAGTATTTT.

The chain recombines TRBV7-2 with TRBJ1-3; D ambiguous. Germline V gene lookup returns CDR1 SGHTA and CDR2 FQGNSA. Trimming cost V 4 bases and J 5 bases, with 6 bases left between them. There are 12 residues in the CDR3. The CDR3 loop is CASSSYRNTIYF. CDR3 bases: TGTGCCAGCAGCTCCTACAGAAACACCATATATTTT.

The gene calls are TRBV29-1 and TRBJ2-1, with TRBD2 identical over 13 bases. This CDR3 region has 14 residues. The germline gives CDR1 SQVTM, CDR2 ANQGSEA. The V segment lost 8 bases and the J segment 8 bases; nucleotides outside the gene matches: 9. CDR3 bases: TGCAGCACCGGGGGGACTAGCGGGATTTATGAGCAGTTCTTC. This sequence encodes CSTGGTSGIYEQFF.

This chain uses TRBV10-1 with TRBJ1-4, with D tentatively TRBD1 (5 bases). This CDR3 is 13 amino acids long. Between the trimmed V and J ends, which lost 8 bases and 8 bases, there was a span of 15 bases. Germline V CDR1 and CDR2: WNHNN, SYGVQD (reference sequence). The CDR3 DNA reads TGCGCCAGCTCTTCTCAGGCAGGGGAAAAACTGTTTTTT. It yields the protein CASSSQAGEKLFF.

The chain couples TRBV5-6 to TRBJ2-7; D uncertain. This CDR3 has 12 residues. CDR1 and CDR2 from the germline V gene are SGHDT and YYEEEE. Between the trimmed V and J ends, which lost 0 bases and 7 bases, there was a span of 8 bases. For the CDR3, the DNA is TGTGCCAGCAGCTTGGCCTCGAGAGAGCAGTACTTC. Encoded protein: CASSLASREQYF.

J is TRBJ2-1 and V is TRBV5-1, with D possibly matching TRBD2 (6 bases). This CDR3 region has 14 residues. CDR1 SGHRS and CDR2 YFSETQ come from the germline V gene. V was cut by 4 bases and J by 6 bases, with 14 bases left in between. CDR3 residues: CASSTHSTSNEQFF. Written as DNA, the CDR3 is TGCGCCAGCAGCACTCACTCGACTAGCAATGAGCAGTTCTTC.

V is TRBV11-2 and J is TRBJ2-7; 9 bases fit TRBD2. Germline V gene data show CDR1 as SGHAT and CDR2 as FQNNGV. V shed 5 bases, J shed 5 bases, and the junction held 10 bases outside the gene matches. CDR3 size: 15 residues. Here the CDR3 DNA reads TGTGCCAGCAGCCCCATAGCGGGAGCGGTGCACGAGCAGTACTTC. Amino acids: CASSPIAGAVHEQYF. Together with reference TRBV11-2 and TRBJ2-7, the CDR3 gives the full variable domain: EAGVAQSPRYKIIEKRQSVAFWCNPISGHATLYWYQQILGQGPKLLIQFQNNGVVDDSQLPKDRFSAERLKGVDSTLKIQPAKLEDSAVYLCASSPIAGAVHEQYFGPGTRLTVT.

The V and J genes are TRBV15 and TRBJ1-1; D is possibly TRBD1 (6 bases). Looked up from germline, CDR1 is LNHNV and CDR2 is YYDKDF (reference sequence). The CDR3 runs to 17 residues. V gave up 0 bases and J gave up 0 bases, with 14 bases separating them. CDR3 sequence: CATSRDEIQGLNTEAFF. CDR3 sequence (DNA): TGTGCCACCAGCAGAGATGAAATTCAGGGGCTGAACACTGAAGCTTTCTTT.

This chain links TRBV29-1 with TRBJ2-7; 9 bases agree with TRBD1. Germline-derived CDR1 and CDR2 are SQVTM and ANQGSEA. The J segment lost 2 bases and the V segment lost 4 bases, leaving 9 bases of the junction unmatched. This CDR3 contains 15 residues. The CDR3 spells CSVVEGTGKTYEQYF. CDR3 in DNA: TGCAGCGTTGTAGAGGGGACAGGGAAGACCTACGAGCAGTACTTC.

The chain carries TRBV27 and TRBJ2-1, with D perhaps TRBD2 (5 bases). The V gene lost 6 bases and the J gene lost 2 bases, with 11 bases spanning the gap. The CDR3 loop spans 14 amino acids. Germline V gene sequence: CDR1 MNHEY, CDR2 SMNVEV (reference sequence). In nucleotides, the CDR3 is TGTGCCAGCAGCGCGGGCCTGCCCTACAATGAGCAGTTCTTC. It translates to CASSAGLPYNEQFF.

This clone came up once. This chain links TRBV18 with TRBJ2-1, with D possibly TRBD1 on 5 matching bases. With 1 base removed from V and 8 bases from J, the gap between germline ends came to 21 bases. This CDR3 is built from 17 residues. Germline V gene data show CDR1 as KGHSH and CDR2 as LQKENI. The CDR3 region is CASSPRTMGPGLDEQFF. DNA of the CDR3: TGTGCCAGCTCACCACGGACGATGGGGCCTGGTTTGGATGAGCAGTTCTTC. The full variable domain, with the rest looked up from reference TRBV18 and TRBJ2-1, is NAGVMQNPRHLVRRRGQEARLRCSPMKGHSHVYWYRQLPEEGLKFMVYLQKENIIDESGMPKERFSAEFPKEGPSILRIQQVVRGDSAAYFCASSPRTMGPGLDEQFFGPGTRLTVL.

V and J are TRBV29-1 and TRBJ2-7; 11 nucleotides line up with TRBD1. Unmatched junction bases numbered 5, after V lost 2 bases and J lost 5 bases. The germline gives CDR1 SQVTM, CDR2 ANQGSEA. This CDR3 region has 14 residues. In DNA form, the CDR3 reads TGCAGCGTTGAAAGGGACAGGGGGAGCCACGAGCAGTACTTC. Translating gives CSVERDRGSHEQYF.

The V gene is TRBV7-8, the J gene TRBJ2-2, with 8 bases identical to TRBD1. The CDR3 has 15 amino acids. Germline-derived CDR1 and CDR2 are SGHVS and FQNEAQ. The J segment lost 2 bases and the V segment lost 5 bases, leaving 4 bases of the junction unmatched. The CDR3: CASSRQGLNTGELFF. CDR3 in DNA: TGTGCCAGCAGCCGACAGGGGTTAAACACCGGGGAGCTGTTTTTT.

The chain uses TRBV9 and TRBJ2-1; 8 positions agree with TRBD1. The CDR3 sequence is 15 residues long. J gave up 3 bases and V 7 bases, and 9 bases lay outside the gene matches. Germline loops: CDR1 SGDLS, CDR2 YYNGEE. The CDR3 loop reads CASSLGTGDYNEQFF. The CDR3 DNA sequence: TGTGCCAGCTCCCTAGGGACAGGCGACTACAATGAGCAGTTCTTC. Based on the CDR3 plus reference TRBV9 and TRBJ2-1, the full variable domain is DSGVTQTPKHLITATGQRVTLRCSPRSGDLSVYWYQQSLDQGLQFLIQYYNGEERAKGNILERFSAQQFPDLHSELNLSSLELGDSALYFCASSLGTGDYNEQFFGPGTRLTVL.

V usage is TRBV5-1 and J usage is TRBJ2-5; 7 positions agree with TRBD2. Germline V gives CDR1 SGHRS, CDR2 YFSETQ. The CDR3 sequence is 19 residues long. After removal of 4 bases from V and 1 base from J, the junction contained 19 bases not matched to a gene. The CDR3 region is CASSPSLAGVPLIQETQYF. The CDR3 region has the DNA TGCGCCAGCAGCCCCTCGTTGGCGGGAGTTCCCCTCATCCAAGAGACCCAGTACTTC.

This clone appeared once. DNA of the CDR3: TGCGCCAGCAGCTCGGAACCTACTGGGGCCAACGTCCTGACTTTC. Translating gives CASSSEPTGANVLTF. This chain connects TRBV5-1 to TRBJ2-6; D is unclear. CDR1 and CDR2 (germline): SGHRS, YFSETQ. The CDR3 spans 15 residues. Deletions cut 3 bases from V and 2 bases from J, with 9 bases between.

The CDR3 nucleotides are TGTGCCATCAGTGATATGGCGGGAGAGCACTACAATGAGCAGTTCTTC. It specifies CAISDMAGEHYNEQFF. This chain links TRBV10-3 with TRBJ2-1, with TRBD2 matching 7 bases. The CDR3 has 16 residues. V shed 3 bases and J 3 bases; nucleotides not matched to a gene: 8. In germline, CDR1 is ENHRY, CDR2 SYGVKD.

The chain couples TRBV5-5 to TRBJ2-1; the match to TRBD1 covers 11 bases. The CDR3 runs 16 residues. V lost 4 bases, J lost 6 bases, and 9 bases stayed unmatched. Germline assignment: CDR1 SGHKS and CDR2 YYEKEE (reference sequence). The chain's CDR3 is CASSHPRDRGFNEQFF. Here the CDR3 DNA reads TGTGCCAGCAGCCACCCCCGGGACAGGGGGTTCAATGAGCAGTTCTTC.

CDR3 nucleotides: TGTGCCAGCAGCAATACGGGACTAGCGGGAAATGAGCAGTTCTTC. Amino acid sequence: CASSNTGLAGNEQFF. This chain uses TRBV5-6 with TRBJ2-1; 13 bases map to TRBD2. From germline, CDR1 is SGHDT and CDR2 YYEEEE. V was clipped by 4 bases and J by 7 bases; unmatched bases: 5. The CDR3 has 15 amino acids.

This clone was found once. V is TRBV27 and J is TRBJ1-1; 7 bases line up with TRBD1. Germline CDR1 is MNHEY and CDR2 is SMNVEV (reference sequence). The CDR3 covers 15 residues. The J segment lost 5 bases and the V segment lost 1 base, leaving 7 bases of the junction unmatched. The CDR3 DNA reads TGTGCCAGCAGTTTATTCGGACAGGCTCAAACTGAAGCTTTCTTT. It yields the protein CASSLFGQAQTEAFF.

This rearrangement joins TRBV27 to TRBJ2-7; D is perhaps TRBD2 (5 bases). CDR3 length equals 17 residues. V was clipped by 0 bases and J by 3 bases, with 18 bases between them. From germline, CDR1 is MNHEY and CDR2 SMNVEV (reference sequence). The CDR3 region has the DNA TGTGCCAGCAGTTTATCGAAATCCTGGGCGGGTCTCTACGAGCAGTACTTC. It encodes CASSLSKSWAGLYEQYF.

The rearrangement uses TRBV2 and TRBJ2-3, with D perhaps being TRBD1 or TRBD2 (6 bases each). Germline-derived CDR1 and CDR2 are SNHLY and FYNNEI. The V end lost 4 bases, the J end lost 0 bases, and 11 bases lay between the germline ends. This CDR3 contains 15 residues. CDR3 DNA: TGTGCCAGCAGTGGGGGGGCTATAAGCACAGATACGCAGTATTTT. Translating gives CASSGGAISTDTQYF.

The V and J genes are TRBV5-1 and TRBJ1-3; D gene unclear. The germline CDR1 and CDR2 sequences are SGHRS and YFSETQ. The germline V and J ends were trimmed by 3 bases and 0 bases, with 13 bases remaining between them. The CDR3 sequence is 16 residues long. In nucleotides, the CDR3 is TGCGCCAGCAGCTCGGGGTGGACGAGCTCTGGAAACACCATATATTTT. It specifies CASSSGWTSSGNTIYF. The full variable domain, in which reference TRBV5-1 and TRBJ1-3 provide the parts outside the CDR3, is KAGVTQTPRYLIKTRGQQVTLSCSPISGHRSVSWYQQTPGQGLQFLFEYFSETQRNKGNFPGRFSGRQFSNSRSEMNVSTLELGDSALYLCASSSGWTSSGNTIYFGEGSWLTVV.

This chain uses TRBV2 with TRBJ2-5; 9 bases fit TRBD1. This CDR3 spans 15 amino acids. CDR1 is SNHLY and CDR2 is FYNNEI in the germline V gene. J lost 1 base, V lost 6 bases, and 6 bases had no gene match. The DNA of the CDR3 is TGTGCCAGCAGCGCAGACAGGGGGATCCAAGAGACCCAGTACTTC. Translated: CASSADRGIQETQYF.

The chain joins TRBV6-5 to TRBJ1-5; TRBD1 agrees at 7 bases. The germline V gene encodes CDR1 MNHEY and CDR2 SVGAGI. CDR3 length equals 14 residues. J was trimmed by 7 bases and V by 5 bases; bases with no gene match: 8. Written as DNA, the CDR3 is TGTGCCAGCAGTCCCAGGGGAGGGGGCCAGCCCCAGCATTTT. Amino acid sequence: CASSPRGGGQPQHF.

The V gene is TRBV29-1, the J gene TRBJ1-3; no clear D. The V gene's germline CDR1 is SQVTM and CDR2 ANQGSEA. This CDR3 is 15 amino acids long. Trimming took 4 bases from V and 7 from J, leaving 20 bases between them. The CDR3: CSVGSGWPNGNTIYF. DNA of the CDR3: TGCAGCGTTGGATCTGGGTGGCCTAATGGGAACACCATATATTTT.

The CDR3 DNA reads as TGTGCCAGTAGTATCGGGGAACCGAACACTGAAGCTTTCTTT. Amino acids: CASSIGEPNTEAFF. The chain is built from TRBV19 and TRBJ1-1, with D hard to call. Germline loops: CDR1 LNHDA, CDR2 SQIVND (reference sequence). V lost 3 bases and J lost 1, with 9 bases in between. The CDR3 consists of 14 residues.

The CDR3: CASSEWASIVETQYF. CDR3 nucleotide sequence: TGTGCCAGCAGTGAATGGGCTAGCATTGTAGAGACCCAGTACTTC. J is TRBJ2-5 and V is TRBV25-1, with D perhaps matching TRBD2 (5 bases). V lost 1 base to trimming and J lost 4 bases, with 13 bases between them. CDR3 length equals 15 residues. The germline V gene has CDR1 MGHDK and CDR2 SYGVNS.

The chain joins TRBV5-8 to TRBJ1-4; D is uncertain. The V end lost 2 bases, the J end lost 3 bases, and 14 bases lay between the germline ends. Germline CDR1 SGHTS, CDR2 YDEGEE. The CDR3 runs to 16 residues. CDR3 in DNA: TGTGCCAGCAGCTTCTCCGGCAGACAAGCTAATGAAAAACTGTTTTTT. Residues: CASSFSGRQANEKLFF.

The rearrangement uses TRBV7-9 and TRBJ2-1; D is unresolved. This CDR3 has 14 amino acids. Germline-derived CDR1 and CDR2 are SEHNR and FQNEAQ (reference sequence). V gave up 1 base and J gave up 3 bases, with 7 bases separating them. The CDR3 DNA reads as TGTGCCAGCAGCTTAGGAGTAAACTACAATGAGCAGTTCTTC. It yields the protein CASSLGVNYNEQFF.